The 25 T cell receptor beta chains presented below share a single source sample, sequenced in a study of breast tumors, draining lymph nodes, adjacent tissues. From the multiplex PCR reads, TCRdb called clonotypes with MiXCR, one entry per CDR3 protein. Among approximately 22,000 distinct CDR3 sequences listed, 64% were seen once. Source material: tumor-adjacent breast tissue. These receptors came from a female donor with breast cancer. Some clones in this sample may be carry-over from other donors' samples.

This chain connects TRBV12-3 or TRBV12-4 to TRBJ2-3; D is perhaps TRBD1 or TRBD2 (6 bases each). The CDR3 runs to 16 residues. With 5 bases removed from V and 4 bases from J, the gap between germline ends came to 19 bases. CDR3 nucleotides: TGTGCCAGCAGTGGGGGGACGGGGGCCCGCGCAGATACGCAGTATTTT. This encodes CASSGGTGARADTQYF.

This chain links TRBV9 with TRBJ2-2; possibly TRBD1 for D (5 bases). The CDR3 runs to 17 residues. Trimming removed 1 base from V and 1 base from J, with 14 bases in between. Germline loops: CDR1 SGDLS, CDR2 YYNGEE. The CDR3 spells CASSVRLHTGNTGELFF. Written as DNA, the CDR3 is TGTGCCAGCAGCGTACGACTCCACACAGGGAACACCGGGGAGCTGTTTTTT.

V usage is TRBV19 and J usage is TRBJ1-5; D ambiguous. The CDR3 has 15 amino acids. Germline CDR1 and CDR2: LNHDA and SQIVND (reference sequence). Trimming removed 2 bases at V and 0 bases at J, with 8 bases between. The CDR3 nucleotides are TGTGCCAGTAGTATAAGTAGACTTAGCAATCAGCCCCAGCATTTT. It translates to CASSISRLSNQPQHF.

V gene TRBV2 combines with J gene TRBJ1-3, with TRBD1 as a possible D gene (5 bases). The CDR3 covers 14 residues. V was shortened by 4 bases and J by 4 bases, with 11 bases between the two germline ends. The germline gives CDR1 SNHLY, CDR2 FYNNEI. The CDR3 spells CASSVSGSGNTIYF. The CDR3 DNA follows: TGTGCCAGCAGTGTCTCAGGGTCCGGAAACACCATATATTTT.

The V gene is TRBV4-3, the J gene TRBJ2-5; 12 nucleotides line up with TRBD2. The CDR3 length is 15 residues. J lost 3 bases, V lost 4 bases, and 3 bases had no gene match. In germline, CDR1 is LGHNA, CDR2 YSLEER. The CDR3 DNA follows: TGCGCCAGCAGCCCCACTAGCGGGGGGAAAGAGACCCAGTACTTC. This encodes CASSPTSGGKETQYF.

V usage is TRBV3-1 and J usage is TRBJ1-4, with D possibly TRBD1 on 6 matching bases. With 0 bases removed from V and 2 bases from J, the gap between germline ends came to 13 bases. This CDR3 region has 17 residues. Germline V gene lookup returns CDR1 LGHDT and CDR2 YNNKEL (reference sequence). The CDR3 DNA follows: TGTGCCAGCAGCCAAGAATCCAGGGGCCGGACTAATGAAAAACTGTTTTTT. Encoded protein: CASSQESRGRTNEKLFF.

The chain joins TRBV29-1 to TRBJ2-7; 10 bases align to TRBD2. The CDR3 totals 14 residues. Germline CDR1 and CDR2: SQVTM and ANQGSEA. J gave up 4 bases and V 6 bases, and 9 bases lay outside the gene matches. The CDR3 nucleotides are TGCAGCGTCGCCGCTAGCGGGAGTAAGTACGAGCAGTACTTC. Its translation is CSVAASGSKYEQYF.

This clonotype is labeled as medium-sized (0.01 to 0.1%). The rearrangement uses TRBV5-1 and TRBJ2-7; no clear D. The V end was cut by 4 bases, the J end by 12 bases, with 11 bases between. There are 10 residues in the CDR3. Germline loops: CDR1 SGHRS, CDR2 YFSETQ. CDR3 nucleotide sequence: TGCGCCAGCAGCCCCCGTCGGAGGTACTTC. Translated: CASSPRRRYF.

The rearrangement links TRBV7-2 to TRBJ2-7; 8 positions match TRBD1. The CDR3 has 17 amino acids. V dropped 4 bases and J dropped 3; count of bases not matched to a gene: 14. From germline, CDR1 is SGHTA and CDR2 FQGNSA. The DNA for the CDR3 is TGTGCCAGCAGCTACAACAGGGGGAAGTTTAGCTACTACGAGCAGTACTTC. Translating gives CASSYNRGKFSYYEQYF.

The chain combines TRBV7-2 with TRBJ2-3, with 7 nucleotides matching TRBD2. Germline V gives CDR1 SGHTA, CDR2 FQGNSA. CDR3 length equals 18 residues. J was trimmed by 2 bases and V by 7 bases; bases with no gene match: 18. The CDR3 sequence is CASIKRRAGVDPTDTQYF. CDR3 sequence (DNA): TGTGCCAGCATCAAGAGGAGGGCGGGAGTGGACCCCACAGATACGCAGTATTTT.

V is TRBV7-3 and J is TRBJ2-2, with unresolved D. CDR1 and CDR2 (germline): SGHTA, FQGTGA. CDR3 size: 14 residues. V lost 1 base, J lost 4 bases, and 7 bases lay in between. CDR3 sequence: CASSLSPSTGELFF. The CDR3 DNA is TGTGCCAGCAGCTTAAGTCCTAGCACCGGGGAGCTGTTTTTT.

V usage is TRBV5-4 and J usage is TRBJ1-2; D is ambiguous. CDR1 SGHNT and CDR2 YYREEE come from the germline V gene (reference sequence). This CDR3 contains 12 residues. Deletions cut 4 bases from V and 1 base from J, with 5 bases between. The CDR3 DNA sequence: TGTGCCAGCAGCGCCCTTAACTATGGCTACACCTTC. It yields the protein CASSALNYGYTF.

The genes are TRBV9 and TRBJ2-1; 7 nucleotides align to TRBD2. CDR3 length equals 15 residues. With V trimmed by 4 bases and J by 3 bases, 7 bases remained unmatched. Germline CDR1 and CDR2: SGDLS and YYNGEE. CDR3 coding DNA: TGTGCCAGCAGCCAAAGCGGGAATAACTACAATGAGCAGTTCTTC. Its protein product is CASSQSGNNYNEQFF.

This clonotype was seen many times. This may arise from a read error, as a much more abundant clone is one base away. This chain connects TRBV7-2 to TRBJ2-6; a possible D gene is TRBD1 (5 bases). CDR1 and CDR2 from the germline V gene are SGHTA and FQGNSA. The CDR3 has 15 amino acids. The CDR3 protein is CASSLAGSGANVLPF. The CDR3 nucleotides are TGTGCCAGCAGCTTAGCAGGCTCTGGGGCCAACGTCCTGCCTTTC. The whole variable domain, filled in from reference TRBV7-2 and TRBJ2-6, reads GAGVSQSPSNKVTEKGKDVELRCDPISGHTALYWYRQSLGQGLEFLIYFQGNSAPDKSGLPSDRFSAERTGGSVSTLTIQRTQQEDSAVYLCASSLAGSGANVLPFGAGSRLTVL.

At least ten counts were recorded for this clonotype. This sequence joins TRBV28 and TRBJ1-5; tentative D call: TRBD1 (6 bases). The CDR3 runs 15 residues. Germline V gene lookup returns CDR1 MDHEN and CDR2 SYDVKM. V lost 8 bases to trimming and J lost 0 bases, with 14 bases between them. The CDR3 region has the DNA TGTGCCAGCCAACAGGGACCCTATAGCAATCAGCCCCAGCATTTT. Protein: CASQQGPYSNQPQHF.

The J gene is TRBJ2-1, the V gene TRBV7-9; D is uncertain. From germline, CDR1 is SEHNR and CDR2 FQNEAQ (reference sequence). Between the trimmed V and J ends, which lost 4 bases and 6 bases, there was a span of 10 bases. This CDR3 is 13 amino acids long. DNA of the CDR3: TGTGCCAGCAGCTGGGGATTGGGCAATGAGCAGTTCTTC. Amino acid sequence: CASSWGLGNEQFF.

This chain connects TRBV10-3 to TRBJ1-2; D gene ambiguous. The CDR3 runs to 17 residues. Germline assignment: CDR1 ENHRY and CDR2 SYGVKD. V lost 0 bases and J lost 5, with 19 bases in between. The CDR3 protein is CAISESENQPQQYGYTF. CDR3 nucleotide sequence: TGTGCCATCAGTGAGTCTGAGAATCAGCCCCAGCAATATGGCTACACCTTC.

The rearrangement uses TRBV24-1 and TRBJ1-5; D is unclear. The CDR3 has 15 residues. Trimming shortened V by 4 bases and J by 5 bases, and 14 bases separated the two germline ends. Germline CDR1 is KGHDR and CDR2 is SFDVKD. The DNA for the CDR3 is TGTGCCACCAGTGACCGAGGTACACCTCATCAGCCCCAGCATTTT. Its translation: CATSDRGTPHQPQHF.

This clonotype was observed once. Germline and junction disagree at one end, which may indicate a read error. The rearrangement links TRBV2 to TRBJ2-2, with D uncertain. The germline gives CDR1 SNHLY, CDR2 FYNNEI. This CDR3 is 13 amino acids long. The CDR3 bases are TGTGTCAGCAGTGAGCCTAACACCGGGGAGCTGTTTTTT. Translated: CVSSEPNTGELFF.

The rearrangement uses TRBV20-1 and TRBJ2-1; 11 positions agree with TRBD2. Per the germline V gene, CDR1 is DFQATT and CDR2 is SNEGSKA (reference sequence). This CDR3 comprises 16 residues. The junction had 12 bases not matched to a gene; V was cut back by 7 bases and J by 4 bases. The CDR3 protein is CSVGTSGSTHYNEQFF. In nucleotides, the CDR3 is TGCAGTGTCGGTACTAGCGGGAGCACCCATTACAATGAGCAGTTCTTC.

In its sample, this clonotype was seen many times. The J gene is TRBJ2-2, the V gene TRBV5-4; TRBD2 aligns across 14 bases. The CDR3 contains 18 residues. V gave up 0 bases and J gave up 4 bases; unmatched junction bases: 5. Germline values: CDR1 SGHNT, CDR2 YYREEE (reference sequence). The CDR3: CASSLGLAGGPSTGELFF. For the CDR3, the DNA is TGTGCCAGCAGCTTGGGACTAGCGGGGGGGCCAAGCACCGGGGAGCTGTTTTTT.

This clonotype was detected many times. This may be a read error: a much more frequent sequence differs by one nucleotide. The chain links TRBV20-1 to TRBJ2-1; D call uncertain. V lost 3 bases to trimming and J lost 9 bases, with 18 bases between them. The CDR3 spans 14 residues. The germline V gene encodes CDR1 DFQATT and CDR2 SNEGSKA (reference sequence). CDR3 amino acids: CSARAPYPAAEQFF. CDR3 DNA: TGCAGTGCTAGGGCTCCGTATCCCGCGGCTGAGCAGTTCTTC.

V is TRBV5-1 and J is TRBJ2-7, with 11 positions matching TRBD1. The ends lost 3 bases at V and 2 bases at J; junction bases unmatched: 4. Germline assignment: CDR1 SGHRS and CDR2 YFSETQ. The CDR3 is 15 amino acids. CDR3 in DNA: TGCGCCAGCAGCTGGCAGGGACAGGGGGCCTACGAGCAGTACTTC. This gives the protein CASSWQGQGAYEQYF.

This clonotype was detected ten times or more. This rearrangement joins TRBV3-1 to TRBJ1-2; no reliable D call. The germline V gene has CDR1 LGHDT and CDR2 YNNKEL (reference sequence). V shed 3 bases and J shed 2 bases, with 10 bases lying between them. This CDR3 contains 14 residues. For the CDR3, the DNA is TGTGCCAGCAGCCACTTAGGGATAAACTATGGCTACACCTTC. This translates into CASSHLGINYGYTF. Drawing the rest from reference TRBV3-1 and TRBJ1-2, the complete variable domain is DTAVSQTPKYLVTQMGNDKSIKCEQNLGHDTMYWYKQDSKKFLKIMFSYNNKELIINETVPNRFSPKSPDKAHLNLHINSLELGDSAVYFCASSHLGINYGYTFGSGTRLTVV.

V is TRBV7-2 and J is TRBJ1-2; TRBD1 aligns across 7 bases. Trimming removed 5 bases from V and 2 bases from J; junction bases left unmatched: 2. The CDR3 runs to 13 residues. Germline CDR1 and CDR2: SGHTA and FQGNSA. CDR3 amino acids: CASSLGQNYGYTF. CDR3 coding DNA: TGTGCCAGCAGCCTGGGACAGAACTATGGCTACACCTTC.